This T cell receptor beta chain was sequenced during a study of blood T cell repertoires in COVID-19. This CDR3 has 14 amino acids. The J segment lost 6 bases and the V segment lost 5 bases, leaving 5 bases of the junction unmatched. Germline assignment: CDR1 MNHEY and CDR2 SVGAGI. TCRdb's table, derived via immunoSEQ multiplex PCR, lists solely in-frame clones and lacks some. The sample contains tens of thousands of clones, about 89% of which appear only once. The sample taken for sequencing was peripheral blood. This chain links TRBV6-5 with TRBJ1-4, with TRBD1 matching over 8 bases. This clonotype was sampled from a man aged 45-65 years with active or convalescent COVID-19. The chain's CDR3 is CASSKDRVDEKLFF. The CDR3 DNA sequence: TGTGCCAGCAGTAAGGACAGGGTAGATGAAAAACTGTTTTTT.